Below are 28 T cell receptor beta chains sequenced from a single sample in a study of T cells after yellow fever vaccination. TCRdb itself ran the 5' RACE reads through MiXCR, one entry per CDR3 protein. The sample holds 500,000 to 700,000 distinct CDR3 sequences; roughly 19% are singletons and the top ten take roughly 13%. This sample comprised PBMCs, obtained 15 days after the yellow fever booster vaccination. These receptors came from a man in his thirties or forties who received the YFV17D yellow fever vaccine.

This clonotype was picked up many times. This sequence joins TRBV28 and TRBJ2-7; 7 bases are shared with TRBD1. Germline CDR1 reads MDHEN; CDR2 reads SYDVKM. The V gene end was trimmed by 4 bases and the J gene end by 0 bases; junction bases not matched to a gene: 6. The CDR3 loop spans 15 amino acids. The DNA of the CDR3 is TGTGCCAGCAGTTCCGGACAGGACAGCTCCTACGAGCAGTACTTC. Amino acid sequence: CASSSGQDSSYEQYF.

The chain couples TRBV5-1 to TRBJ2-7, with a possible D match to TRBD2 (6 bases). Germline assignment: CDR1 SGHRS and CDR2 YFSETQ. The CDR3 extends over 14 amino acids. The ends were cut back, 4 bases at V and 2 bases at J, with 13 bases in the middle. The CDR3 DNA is TGCGCCAGCAGCCCCCAGCGGGCAACCTACGAGCAGTACTTC. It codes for CASSPQRATYEQYF. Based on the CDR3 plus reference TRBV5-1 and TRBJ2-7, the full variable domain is KAGVTQTPRYLIKTRGQQVTLSCSPISGHRSVSWYQQTPGQGLQFLFEYFSETQRNKGNFPGRFSGRQFSNSRSEMNVSTLELGDSALYLCASSPQRATYEQYFGPGTRLTVT.

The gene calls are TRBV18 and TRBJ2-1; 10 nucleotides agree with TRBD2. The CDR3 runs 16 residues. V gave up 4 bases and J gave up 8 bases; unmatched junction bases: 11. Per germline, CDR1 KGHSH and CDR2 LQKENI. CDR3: CASSLIPSGSGYEQFF. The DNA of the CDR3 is TGTGCCAGCTCACTCATTCCTAGCGGGAGCGGGTATGAGCAGTTCTTC.

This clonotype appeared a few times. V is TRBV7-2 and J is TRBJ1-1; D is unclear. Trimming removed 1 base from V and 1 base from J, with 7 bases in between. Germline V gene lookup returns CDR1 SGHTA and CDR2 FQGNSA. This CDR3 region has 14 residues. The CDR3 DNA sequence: TGTGCCAGCAGCTTAGTTCAGGAGAACACTGAAGCTTTCTTT. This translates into CASSLVQENTEAFF.

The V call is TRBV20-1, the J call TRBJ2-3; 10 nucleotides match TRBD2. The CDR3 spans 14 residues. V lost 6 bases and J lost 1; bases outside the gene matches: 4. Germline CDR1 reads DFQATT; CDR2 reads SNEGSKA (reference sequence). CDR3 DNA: TGCAGTGCCATCCTAGCGGGGGGCACAGATACGCAGTATTTT. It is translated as CSAILAGGTDTQYF.

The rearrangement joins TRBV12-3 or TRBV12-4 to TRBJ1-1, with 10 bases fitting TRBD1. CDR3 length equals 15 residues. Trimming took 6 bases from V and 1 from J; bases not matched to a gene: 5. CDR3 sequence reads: CASSDRGLGNTEAFF. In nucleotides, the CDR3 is TGTGCCAGCAGCGACAGGGGGCTGGGGAACACTGAAGCTTTCTTT.

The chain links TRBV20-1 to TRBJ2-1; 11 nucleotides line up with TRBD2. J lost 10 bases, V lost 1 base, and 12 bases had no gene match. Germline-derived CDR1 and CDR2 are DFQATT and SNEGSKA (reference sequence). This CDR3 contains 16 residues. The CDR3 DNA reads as TGCAGTGCTAGAGCTCCTAGCGGGGGGCCTCAGAGAGAGCAGTTCTTC. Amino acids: CSARAPSGGPQREQFF.

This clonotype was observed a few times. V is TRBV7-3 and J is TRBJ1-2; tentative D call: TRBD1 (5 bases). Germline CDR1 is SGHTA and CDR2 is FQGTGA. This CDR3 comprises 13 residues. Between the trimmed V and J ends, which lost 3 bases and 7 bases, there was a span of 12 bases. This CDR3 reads CASSFRGGGGYTF. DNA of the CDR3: TGTGCCAGCAGCTTTCGGGGTGGGGGTGGCTACACCTTC.

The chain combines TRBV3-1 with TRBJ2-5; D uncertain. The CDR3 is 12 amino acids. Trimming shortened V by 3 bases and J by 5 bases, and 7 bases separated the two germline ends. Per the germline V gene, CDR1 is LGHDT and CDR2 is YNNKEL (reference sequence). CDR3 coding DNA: TGTGCCAGCAGCCACGTACAGGAGACCCAGTACTTC. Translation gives CASSHVQETQYF.

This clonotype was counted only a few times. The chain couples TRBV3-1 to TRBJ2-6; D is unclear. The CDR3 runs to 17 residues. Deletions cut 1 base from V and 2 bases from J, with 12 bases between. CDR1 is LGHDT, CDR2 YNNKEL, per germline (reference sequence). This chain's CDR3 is CASSQGLSGPGANVLTF. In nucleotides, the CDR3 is TGTGCCAGCAGCCAAGGTCTTTCTGGCCCTGGGGCCAACGTCCTGACTTTC. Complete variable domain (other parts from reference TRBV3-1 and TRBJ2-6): DTAVSQTPKYLVTQMGNDKSIKCEQNLGHDTMYWYKQDSKKFLKIMFSYNNKELIINETVPNRFSPKSPDKAHLNLHINSLELGDSAVYFCASSQGLSGPGANVLTFGAGSRLTVL.

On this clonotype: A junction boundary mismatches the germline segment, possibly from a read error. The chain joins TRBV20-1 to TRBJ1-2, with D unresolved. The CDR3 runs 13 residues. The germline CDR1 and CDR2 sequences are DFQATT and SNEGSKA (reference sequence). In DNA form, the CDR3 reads TGCAGTGCCAGAGGTCAGGACCACTATGGCTACACCTTC. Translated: CSARGQDHYGYTF.

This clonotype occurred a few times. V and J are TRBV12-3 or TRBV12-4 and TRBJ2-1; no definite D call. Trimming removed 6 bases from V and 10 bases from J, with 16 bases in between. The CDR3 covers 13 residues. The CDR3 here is CASRDRLLGEQFF. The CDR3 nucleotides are TGTGCCAGCAGGGACCGGTTGTTAGGGGAGCAGTTCTTC.

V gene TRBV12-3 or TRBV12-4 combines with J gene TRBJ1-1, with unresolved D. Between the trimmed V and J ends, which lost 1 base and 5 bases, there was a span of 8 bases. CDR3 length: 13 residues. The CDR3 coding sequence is TGTGCCAGCAGTTTAGGGGATTCAACTGAAGCTTTCTTT. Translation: CASSLGDSTEAFF.

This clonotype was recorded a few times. CDR3: CSATTSGRFGELFF. CDR3 DNA sequence: TGCAGTGCTACGACTAGCGGGAGGTTCGGGGAGCTGTTTTTT. V and J are TRBV20-1 and TRBJ2-2; TRBD2 matches 13 bases. The germline V gene has CDR1 DFQATT and CDR2 SNEGSKA (reference sequence). This CDR3 contains 14 residues. V gave up 4 bases and J gave up 7 bases; unmatched junction bases: 3.

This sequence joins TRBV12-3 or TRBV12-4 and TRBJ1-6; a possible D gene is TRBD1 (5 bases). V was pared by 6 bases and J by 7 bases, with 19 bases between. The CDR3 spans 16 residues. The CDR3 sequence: CASSQPPVGPNSPLHF. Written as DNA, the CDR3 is TGTGCCAGCAGCCAACCCCCCGTGGGGCCCAATTCACCCCTCCACTTT.

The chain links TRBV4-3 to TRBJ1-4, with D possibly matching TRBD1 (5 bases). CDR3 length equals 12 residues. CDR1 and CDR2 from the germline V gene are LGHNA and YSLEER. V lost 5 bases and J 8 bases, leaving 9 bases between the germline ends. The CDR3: CASSGNREKLFF. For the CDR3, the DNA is TGCGCCAGCAGCGGGAACAGGGAAAAACTGTTTTTT.

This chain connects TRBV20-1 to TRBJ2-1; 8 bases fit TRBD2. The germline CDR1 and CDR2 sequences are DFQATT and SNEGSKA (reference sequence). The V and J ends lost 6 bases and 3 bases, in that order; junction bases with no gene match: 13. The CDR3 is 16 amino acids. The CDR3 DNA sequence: TGCAGTGCCCGCCGAGGTCTAGCGGGTTACTACAATGAGCAGTTCTTC. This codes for CSARRGLAGYYNEQFF.

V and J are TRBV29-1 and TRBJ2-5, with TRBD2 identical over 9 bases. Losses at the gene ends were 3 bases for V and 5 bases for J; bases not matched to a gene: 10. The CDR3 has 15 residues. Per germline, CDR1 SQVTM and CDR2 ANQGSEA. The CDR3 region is CSVDQAGGFRETQYF. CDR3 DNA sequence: TGCAGCGTTGATCAAGCGGGAGGCTTTAGGGAGACCCAGTACTTC.

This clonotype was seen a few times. CDR3 nucleotide sequence: TGTGCCAGCACCATTTGGGGTCAGGGCCAAGAGACCCAGTACTTC. It codes for CASTIWGQGQETQYF. The chain links TRBV27 to TRBJ2-5, with D perhaps TRBD1 (5 bases). The ends were cut back, 7 bases at V and 1 base at J, with 16 bases in the middle. In germline, CDR1 is MNHEY, CDR2 SMNVEV (reference sequence). This CDR3 region has 15 residues.

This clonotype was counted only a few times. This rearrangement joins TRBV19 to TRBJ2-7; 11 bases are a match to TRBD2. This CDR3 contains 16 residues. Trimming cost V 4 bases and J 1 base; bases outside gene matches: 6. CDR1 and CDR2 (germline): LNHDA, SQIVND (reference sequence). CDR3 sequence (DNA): TGTGCCAGTAGTACGAAAGGGACTAGCGGTTCCTACGAGCAGTACTTC. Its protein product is CASSTKGTSGSYEQYF.

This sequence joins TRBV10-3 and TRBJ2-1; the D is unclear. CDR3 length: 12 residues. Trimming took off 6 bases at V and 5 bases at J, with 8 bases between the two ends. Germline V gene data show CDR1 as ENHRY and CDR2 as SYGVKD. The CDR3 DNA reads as TGTGCCATCAGGGAGCTAAACAATGAGCAGTTCTTC. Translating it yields CAIRELNNEQFF.

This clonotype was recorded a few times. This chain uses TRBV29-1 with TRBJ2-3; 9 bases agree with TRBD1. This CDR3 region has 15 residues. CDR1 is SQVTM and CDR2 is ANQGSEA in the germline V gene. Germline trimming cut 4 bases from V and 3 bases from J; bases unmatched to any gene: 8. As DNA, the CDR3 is TGCAGCGTTGTGGGGACAGGGATGTTTACAGATACGCAGTATTTT. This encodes CSVVGTGMFTDTQYF.

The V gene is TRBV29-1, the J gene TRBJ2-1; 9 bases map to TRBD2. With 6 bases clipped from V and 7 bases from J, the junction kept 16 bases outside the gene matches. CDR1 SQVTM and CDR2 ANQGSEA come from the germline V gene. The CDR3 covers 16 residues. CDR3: CSVGRGGSGSGNEQFF. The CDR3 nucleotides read TGCAGCGTGGGCCGGGGGGGTAGCGGGAGTGGTAATGAGCAGTTCTTC.

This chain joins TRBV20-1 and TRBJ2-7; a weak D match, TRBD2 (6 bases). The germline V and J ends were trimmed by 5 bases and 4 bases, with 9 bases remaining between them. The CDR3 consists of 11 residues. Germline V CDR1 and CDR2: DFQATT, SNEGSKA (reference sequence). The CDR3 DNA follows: TGCAGTGCTCCTCGGGGGTACGAGCAGTACTTC. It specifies CSAPRGYEQYF.

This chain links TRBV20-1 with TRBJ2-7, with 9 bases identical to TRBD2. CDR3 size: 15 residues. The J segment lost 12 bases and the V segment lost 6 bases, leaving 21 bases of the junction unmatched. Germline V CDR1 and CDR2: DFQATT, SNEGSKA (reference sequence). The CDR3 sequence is CSALGSTSGTHVAYF. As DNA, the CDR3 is TGCAGTGCCCTGGGTTCGACTAGCGGAACCCACGTTGCGTACTTC.

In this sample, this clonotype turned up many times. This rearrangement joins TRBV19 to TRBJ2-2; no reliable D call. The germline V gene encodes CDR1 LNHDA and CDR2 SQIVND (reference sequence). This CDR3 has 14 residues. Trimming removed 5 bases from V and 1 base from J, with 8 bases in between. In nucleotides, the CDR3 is TGTGCCAGTAGTTTTGGATTGAACACCGGGGAGCTGTTTTTT. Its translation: CASSFGLNTGELFF.

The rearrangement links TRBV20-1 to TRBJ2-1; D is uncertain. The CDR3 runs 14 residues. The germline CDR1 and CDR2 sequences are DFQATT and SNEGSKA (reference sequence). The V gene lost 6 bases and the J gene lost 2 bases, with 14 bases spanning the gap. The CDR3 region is CSAQRTSTYNEQFF. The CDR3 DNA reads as TGCAGTGCACAACGGACCTCAACCTACAATGAGCAGTTCTTC.

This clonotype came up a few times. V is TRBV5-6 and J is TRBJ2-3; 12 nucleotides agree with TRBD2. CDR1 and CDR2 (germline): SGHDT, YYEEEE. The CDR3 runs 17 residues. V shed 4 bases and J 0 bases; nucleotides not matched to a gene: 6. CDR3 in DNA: TGTGCCAGCAGCGCCTCCGGACTAGCGGGAAGCACAGATACGCAGTATTTT. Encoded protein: CASSASGLAGSTDTQYF.